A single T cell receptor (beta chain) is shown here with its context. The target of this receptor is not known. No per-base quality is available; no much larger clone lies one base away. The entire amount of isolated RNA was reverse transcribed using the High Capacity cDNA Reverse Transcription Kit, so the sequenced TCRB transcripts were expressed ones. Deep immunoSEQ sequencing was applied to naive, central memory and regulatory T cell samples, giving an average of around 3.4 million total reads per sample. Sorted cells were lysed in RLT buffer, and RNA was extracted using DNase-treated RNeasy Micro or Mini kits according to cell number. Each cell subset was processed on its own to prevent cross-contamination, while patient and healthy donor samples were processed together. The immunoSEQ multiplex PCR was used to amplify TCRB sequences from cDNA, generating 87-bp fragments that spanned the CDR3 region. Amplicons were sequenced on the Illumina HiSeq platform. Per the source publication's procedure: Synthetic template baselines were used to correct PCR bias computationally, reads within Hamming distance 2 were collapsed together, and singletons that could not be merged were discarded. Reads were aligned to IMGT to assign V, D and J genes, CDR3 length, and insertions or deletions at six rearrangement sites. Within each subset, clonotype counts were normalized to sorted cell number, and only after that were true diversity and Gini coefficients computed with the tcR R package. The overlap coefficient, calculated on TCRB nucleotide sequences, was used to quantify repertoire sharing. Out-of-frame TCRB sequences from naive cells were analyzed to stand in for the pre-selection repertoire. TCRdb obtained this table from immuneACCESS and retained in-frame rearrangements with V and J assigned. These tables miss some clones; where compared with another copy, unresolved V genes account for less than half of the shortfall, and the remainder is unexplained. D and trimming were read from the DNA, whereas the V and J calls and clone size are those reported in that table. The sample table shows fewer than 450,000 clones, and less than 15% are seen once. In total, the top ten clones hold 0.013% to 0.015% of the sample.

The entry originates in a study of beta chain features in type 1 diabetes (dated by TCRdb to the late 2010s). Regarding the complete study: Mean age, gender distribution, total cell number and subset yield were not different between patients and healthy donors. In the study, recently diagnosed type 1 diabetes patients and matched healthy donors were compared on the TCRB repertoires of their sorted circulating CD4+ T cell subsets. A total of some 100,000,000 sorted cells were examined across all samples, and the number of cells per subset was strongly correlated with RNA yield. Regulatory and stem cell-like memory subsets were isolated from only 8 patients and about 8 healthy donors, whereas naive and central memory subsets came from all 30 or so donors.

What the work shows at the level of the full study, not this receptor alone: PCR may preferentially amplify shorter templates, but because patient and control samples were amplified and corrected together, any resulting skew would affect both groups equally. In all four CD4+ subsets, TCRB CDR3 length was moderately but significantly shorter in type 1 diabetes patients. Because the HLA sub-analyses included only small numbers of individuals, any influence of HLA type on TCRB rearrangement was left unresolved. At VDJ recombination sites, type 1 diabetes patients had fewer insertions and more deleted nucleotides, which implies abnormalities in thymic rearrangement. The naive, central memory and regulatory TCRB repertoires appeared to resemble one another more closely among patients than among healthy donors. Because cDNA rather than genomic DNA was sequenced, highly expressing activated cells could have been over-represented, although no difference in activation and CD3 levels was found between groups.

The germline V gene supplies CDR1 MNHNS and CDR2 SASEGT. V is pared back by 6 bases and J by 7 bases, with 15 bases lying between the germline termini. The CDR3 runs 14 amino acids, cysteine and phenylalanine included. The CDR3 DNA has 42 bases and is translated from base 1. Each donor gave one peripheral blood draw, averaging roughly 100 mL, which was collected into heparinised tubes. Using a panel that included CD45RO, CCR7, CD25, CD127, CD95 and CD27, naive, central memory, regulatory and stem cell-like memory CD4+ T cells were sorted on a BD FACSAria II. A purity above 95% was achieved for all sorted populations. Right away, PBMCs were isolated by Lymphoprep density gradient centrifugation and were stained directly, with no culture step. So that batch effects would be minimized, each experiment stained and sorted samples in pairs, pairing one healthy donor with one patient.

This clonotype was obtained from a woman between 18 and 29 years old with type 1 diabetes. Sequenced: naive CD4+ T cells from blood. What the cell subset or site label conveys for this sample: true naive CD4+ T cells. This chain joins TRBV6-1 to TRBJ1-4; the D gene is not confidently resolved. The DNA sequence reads TGTGCCAGCAGGCCACAGCGGCGGATTGAAAAACTGTTTTTT. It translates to CASRPQRRIEKLFF.